This T cell receptor (beta chain) was identified during a study of cytomegalovirus exposure and HLA in healthy donors. J was trimmed by 2 bases and V by 4 bases; bases with no gene match: 3. The germline V gene encodes CDR1 MNHEY and CDR2 SVGAGI. The CDR3 totals 15 residues. Concerning this clone itself: What it recognizes is unknown.

PCR primers comprised 60 Vbeta and 13 Jbeta primers. The repertoire was sequenced with immunoSEQ multiplex PCR; TCRdb's copy has only in-frame clones and lacks some. The sample lists fewer than 300,000 clones, 86% seen once, with around 4.2% in the top ten. Study-wide points: Available immune exposure information was restricted to CMV serostatus only. A later analysis showed that HLA-associated TCR beta chains had undergone more clonal expansion than equally common others. The classifier, whose performance was assessed in both the original and validation cohorts, reportedly diagnosed cytomegalovirus status with high specificity and sensitivity.

Sequencing was performed on PBMCs. V gene TRBV6-5 combines with J gene TRBJ1-3, with 9 nucleotides matching TRBD1. The sequence came from a middle-aged man in good health and CMV-seropositive. The CDR3 DNA reads as TGTGCCAGCAGTTGGACAGGGGACCCTGGAAACACCATATATTTT. Translation gives CASSWTGDPGNTIYF.